The subject of this entry is one T cell receptor (beta chain). TCRdb fed the 5' RACE reads into MiXCR, producing one record per CDR3 protein. In the table there are roughly 190,000 distinct CDR3 sequences, 15% to 20% of which are singletons. Looked up from germline, CDR1 is SGHRS and CDR2 is YFSETQ. This CDR3 has 17 residues. Between the trimmed V and J ends, which lost 2 bases and 0 bases, there was a span of 17 bases. These data originate in a study of T-cell memory formation after mild COVID-19. The rearrangement joins TRBV5-1 to TRBJ1-1; perhaps TRBD1 as D (6 bases). Sample: PBMCs or a T cell subset sorted from them (not recorded which). The TCR was taken from an adult woman who had mild COVID-19 (a few samples of this study predate the infection). Cell type and time point are not known. Here the CDR3 reads CASSFSPGQPMNTEAFF. Here the CDR3 DNA reads TGCGCCAGCAGCTTCTCCCCGGGACAACCCATGAACACTGAAGCTTTCTTT.